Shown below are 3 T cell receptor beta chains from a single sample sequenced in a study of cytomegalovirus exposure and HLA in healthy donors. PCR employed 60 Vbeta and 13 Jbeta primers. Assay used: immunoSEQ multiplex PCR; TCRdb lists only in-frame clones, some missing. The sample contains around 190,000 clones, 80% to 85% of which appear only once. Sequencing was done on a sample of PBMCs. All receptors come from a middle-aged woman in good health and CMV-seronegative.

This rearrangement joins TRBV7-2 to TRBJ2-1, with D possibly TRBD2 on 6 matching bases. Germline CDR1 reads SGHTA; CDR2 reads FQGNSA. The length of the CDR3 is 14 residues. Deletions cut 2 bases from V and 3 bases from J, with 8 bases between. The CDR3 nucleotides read TGTGCCAGCAGCTTAACGGGGGACTACAATGAGCAGTTCTTC. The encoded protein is CASSLTGDYNEQFF.

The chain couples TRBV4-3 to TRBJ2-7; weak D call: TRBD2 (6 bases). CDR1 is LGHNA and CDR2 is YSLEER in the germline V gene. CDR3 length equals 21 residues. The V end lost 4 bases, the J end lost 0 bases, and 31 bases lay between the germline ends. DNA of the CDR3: TGCGCCAGCAGCCCACCGTCATCAGGATCTAGCGCGGGTGTACGCTCCTACGAGCAGTACGTC. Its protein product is CASSPPSSGSSAGVRSYEQYV.

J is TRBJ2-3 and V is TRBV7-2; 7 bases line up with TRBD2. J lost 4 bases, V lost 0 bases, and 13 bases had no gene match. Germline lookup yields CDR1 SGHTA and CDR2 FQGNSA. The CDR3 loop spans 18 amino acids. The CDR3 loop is CASSLAKTSGGGPDTQYF. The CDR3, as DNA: TGTGCCAGCAGCTTAGCGAAGACGTCGGGAGGAGGTCCAGATACGCAGTATTTT. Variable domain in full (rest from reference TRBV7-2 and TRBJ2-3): GAGVSQSPSNKVTEKGKDVELRCDPISGHTALYWYRQSLGQGLEFLIYFQGNSAPDKSGLPSDRFSAERTGGSVSTLTIQRTQQEDSAVYLCASSLAKTSGGGPDTQYFGPGTRLTVL.